This TCR beta chain comes out of a study of blood T cell repertoires in COVID-19. The V end was cut by 3 bases, the J end by 8 bases, with 10 bases between. The length of the CDR3 is 12 residues. Germline assignment: CDR1 MNHEY and CDR2 SVGAGI. The table lists this clone with a count of one. Assay: immunoSEQ multiplex PCR; the TCRdb copy retains only in-frame clones and omits some. The table records 270,000 or so clones, 85% to 90% of them present only once. The sequence came from a woman younger than 45 with COVID-19, enrolled during active disease. This chain links TRBV6-5 with TRBJ1-2; no clear D gene. The sample was peripheral blood. CDR3: CASSYEGRGYTF. The CDR3 DNA reads TGTGCCAGCAGTTATGAGGGCAGGGGCTACACCTTC.